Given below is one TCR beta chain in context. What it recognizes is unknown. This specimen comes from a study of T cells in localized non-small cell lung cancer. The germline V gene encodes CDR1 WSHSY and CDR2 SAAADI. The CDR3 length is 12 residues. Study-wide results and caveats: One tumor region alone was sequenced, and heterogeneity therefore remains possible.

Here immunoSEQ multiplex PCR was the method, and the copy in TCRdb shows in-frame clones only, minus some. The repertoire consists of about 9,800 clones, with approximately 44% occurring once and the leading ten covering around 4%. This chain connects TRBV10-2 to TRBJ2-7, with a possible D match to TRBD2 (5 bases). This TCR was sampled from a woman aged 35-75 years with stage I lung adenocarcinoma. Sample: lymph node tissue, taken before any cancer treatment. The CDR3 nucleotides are TGCGCTAGCGCCGGAAGGGATGTTAGGGAGTACTTC. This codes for CASAGRDVREYF.